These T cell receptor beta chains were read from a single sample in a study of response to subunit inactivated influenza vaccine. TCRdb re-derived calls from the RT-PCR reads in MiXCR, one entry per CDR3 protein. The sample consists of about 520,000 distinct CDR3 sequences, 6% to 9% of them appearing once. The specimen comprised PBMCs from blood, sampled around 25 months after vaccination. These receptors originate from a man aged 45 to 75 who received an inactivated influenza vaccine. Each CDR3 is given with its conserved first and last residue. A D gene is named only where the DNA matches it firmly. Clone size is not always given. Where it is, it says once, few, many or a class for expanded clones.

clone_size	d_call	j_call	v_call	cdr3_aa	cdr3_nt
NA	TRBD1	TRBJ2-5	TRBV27	CASSSRTGAVETQYF	TGTGCCAGCAGTTCCCGGACAGGGGCGGTTGAGACCCAGTACTTC
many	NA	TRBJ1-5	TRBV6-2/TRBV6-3	CASSPGDSNQPQHF	TGTGCCAGCAGCCCAGGGGATAGCAATCAGCCCCAGCATTTT
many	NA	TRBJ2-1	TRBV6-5	CASSYFIGRSTYNEQFF	TGTGCCAGCAGTTACTTCATCGGACGTAGTACCTACAATGAGCAGTTCTTC
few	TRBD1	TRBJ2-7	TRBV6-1	CASADRVFSYEQYF	TGTGCCAGCGCCGACAGGGTCTTCTCCTACGAGCAGTACTTC
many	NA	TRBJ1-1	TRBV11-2	CASSLGQGSTEAFF	TGTGCCAGCAGCTTAGGCCAGGGGAGCACTGAAGCTTTCTTT
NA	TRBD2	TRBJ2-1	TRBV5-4	CASSPGGSAYNEQFF	TGTGCCAGCAGCCCCGGGGGGAGCGCCTACAATGAGCAGTTCTTC
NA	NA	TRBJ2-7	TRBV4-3	CASSQVTSSYEQYF	TGCGCCAGCAGCCAAGTTACCAGCTCCTACGAGCAGTACTTC
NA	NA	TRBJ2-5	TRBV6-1	CASSTGGVETQYF	TGTGCCAGCAGTACCGGAGGCGTTGAGACCCAGTACTTC
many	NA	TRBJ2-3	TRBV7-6	CASSRSQRGTDTQYF	TGTGCCAGCAGCCGAAGCCAGAGAGGCACAGATACGCAGTATTTT
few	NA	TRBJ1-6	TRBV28	CASRYTGGNSPLHF	TGTGCCAGCAGGTATACGGGAGGCAATTCACCCCTCCACTTT
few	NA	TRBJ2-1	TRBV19	CASKQGGGNEQFF	TGTGCCAGTAAGCAAGGGGGAGGGAATGAGCAGTTCTTC
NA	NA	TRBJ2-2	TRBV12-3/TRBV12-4	CASRALGGTGELFF	TGTGCCAGCAGGGCATTAGGGGGCACCGGGGAGCTGTTTTTT
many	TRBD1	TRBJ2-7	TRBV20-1	CSAGGTGHEQYF	TGCAGTGCTGGTGGGACAGGGCACGAGCAGTACTTC
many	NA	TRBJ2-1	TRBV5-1	CASSFSAGEQFF	TGCGCCAGCAGCTTCTCTGCGGGTGAGCAGTTCTTC
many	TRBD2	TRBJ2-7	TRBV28	CASSSLAGGIYEQYF	TGTGCCAGCAGTTCGTTAGCGGGAGGCATCTACGAGCAGTACTTC
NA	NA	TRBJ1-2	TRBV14	CASSQARNYGYTF	TGTGCCAGCAGCCAAGCCAGGAACTATGGCTACACCTTC
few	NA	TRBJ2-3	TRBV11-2	CASRRGPSYTQYF	TGTGCCAGCAGACGGGGACCCTCATATACGCAGTATTTT
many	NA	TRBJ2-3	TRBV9	CASSVALLGGSTDTQYF	TGTGCCAGCAGCGTAGCCCTCCTAGGAGGTAGCACAGATACGCAGTATTTT
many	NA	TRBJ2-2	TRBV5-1	CASSPRGPTGELFF	TGCGCCAGCAGCCCACGGGGGCCCACCGGGGAGCTGTTTTTT
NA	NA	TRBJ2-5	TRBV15	CATSRGRTTAEETQYF	TGTGCCACCAGCAGAGGGCGTACGACAGCAGAGGAGACCCAGTACTTC
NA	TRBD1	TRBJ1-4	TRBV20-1	CSAMPLGQGATNEKLFF	TGCAGTGCTATGCCCCTGGGACAGGGGGCAACTAATGAAAAACTGTTTTTT
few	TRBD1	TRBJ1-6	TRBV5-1	CASSRGQGDSPLHF	TGCGCCAGCAGCAGGGGACAGGGGGACTCACCCCTCCACTTT
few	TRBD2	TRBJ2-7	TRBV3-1	CASSQVGGFEQYF	TGTGCCAGCAGCCAAGTGGGAGGGTTCGAGCAGTACTTC
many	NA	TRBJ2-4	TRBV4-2	CASSQELGVLAKNIQYF	TGTGCCAGCAGCCAAGAACTGGGAGTTTTAGCCAAAAACATTCAGTACTTC
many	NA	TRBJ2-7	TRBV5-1	CASSLLTSLSYEQYF	TGCGCCAGCAGCTTGCTTACTAGCCTCTCCTACGAGCAGTACTTC
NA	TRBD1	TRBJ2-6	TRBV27	CASRDRTGAGANVLTF	TGTGCCAGCCGTGATCGGACAGGGGCTGGGGCCAACGTCCTGACTTTC
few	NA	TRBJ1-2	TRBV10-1	CASAPQANYGYTF	TGCGCCAGCGCGCCCCAAGCCAACTATGGCTACACCTTC